A selection of T cell receptor beta chains follows, all from one sample in a study of blood T cell repertoires in COVID-19. Measured with immunoSEQ multiplex PCR; TCRdb has only the in-frame clones, and not every one. This table has 200,000 to 300,000 clones, about nine tenths appearing once. The sample consisted of peripheral blood. The receptor set was obtained from a woman in her thirties or forties with acute or convalescent COVID-19. Each CDR3 is given with its conserved first and last residue. Each record gives: D gene, V gene, J gene, clone size, CDR3 protein, CDR3 DNA. D genes are given only for firm matches. Only some rows state a clone size, as once, few, many or a class for expanded clones.

D gene: .
V gene: TRBV29-1
J gene: TRBJ1-1
clone size: .
CDR3 protein: CSVDGNTEAFF
CDR3 DNA: TGCAGCGTTGACGGGAACACTGAAGCTTTCTTT

D gene: .
V gene: TRBV12-3/TRBV12-4
J gene: TRBJ1-2
clone size: .
CDR3 protein: CASSAGTFGYTF
CDR3 DNA: TGTGCCAGCAGTGCCGGGACATTTGGCTACACCTTC

D gene: TRBD1
V gene: TRBV30
J gene: TRBJ2-1
clone size: .
CDR3 protein: CAWRPGTASSYNEQFF
CDR3 DNA: TGTGCCTGGAGACCCGGGACAGCGAGCTCCTACAATGAGCAGTTCTTC

D gene: .
V gene: TRBV19
J gene: TRBJ1-1
clone size: .
CDR3 protein: CASSISVNTEAFF
CDR3 DNA: TGTGCCAGTAGTATCTCAGTGAACACTGAAGCTTTCTTT

D gene: .
V gene: TRBV12-3/TRBV12-4
J gene: TRBJ1-2
clone size: .
CDR3 protein: CASSPREHYGYTF
CDR3 DNA: TGTGCCAGCAGTCCCCGAGAGCACTATGGCTACACCTTC

D gene: .
V gene: TRBV29-1
J gene: TRBJ2-5
clone size: once
CDR3 protein: CSVEDVRDGPRGTQYF
CDR3 DNA: TGCAGCGTTGAAGATGTGCGGGACGGGCCAAGGGGGACCCAGTACTTC

D gene: .
V gene: TRBV6-1
J gene: TRBJ1-2
clone size: .
CDR3 protein: CASSEAPDRRPGYTF
CDR3 DNA: TGTGCCAGCAGTGAAGCGCCCGACAGAAGGCCAGGCTACACCTTC

D gene: .
V gene: TRBV10-2
J gene: TRBJ1-6
clone size: few
CDR3 protein: CAIRSSYNSPLHF
CDR3 DNA: TGCGCCATCCGGAGCTCCTATAATTCACCCCTCCACTTT

D gene: .
V gene: TRBV11-2
J gene: TRBJ1-3
clone size: .
CDR3 protein: CASSLVASSGNTIYF
CDR3 DNA: TGTGCCAGCAGCTTAGTAGCAAGCTCTGGAAACACCATATATTTT

D gene: .
V gene: TRBV6-4
J gene: TRBJ1-1
clone size: .
CDR3 protein: CASSDQNTEAFF
CDR3 DNA: TGTGCCAGCAGTGACCAGAACACTGAAGCTTTCTTT

D gene: .
V gene: TRBV7-8
J gene: TRBJ1-5
clone size: .
CDR3 protein: CASSLYGVTSNQPQHF
CDR3 DNA: TGTGCCAGCAGCTTATATGGAGTGACTAGCAATCAGCCCCAGCATTTT

D gene: .
V gene: TRBV5-4
J gene: TRBJ1-4
clone size: .
CDR3 protein: CASSFSSRDFEKLFF
CDR3 DNA: TGTGCCAGCAGCTTTTCATCTCGGGACTTCGAAAAACTGTTTTTT

D gene: TRBD2
V gene: TRBV11-2
J gene: TRBJ2-5
clone size: .
CDR3 protein: CASSLGWQRGGDETQYF
CDR3 DNA: TGTGCCAGCAGCTTAGGATGGCAGCGGGGGGGTGATGAGACCCAGTACTTC

D gene: .
V gene: TRBV5-4
J gene: TRBJ2-2
clone size: once
CDR3 protein: CASTSRGARTGELFF
CDR3 DNA: TGTGCCAGCACCTCACGGGGGGCGCGGACCGGGGAGCTGTTTTTT

D gene: .
V gene: TRBV12-5
J gene: TRBJ2-3
clone size: .
CDR3 protein: CASGWDSTFGDTQYF
CDR3 DNA: TGTGCTAGTGGTTGGGACTCAACGTTCGGAGATACGCAGTATTTT

D gene: TRBD2
V gene: TRBV9
J gene: TRBJ2-1
clone size: .
CDR3 protein: CASSVATGLGYNEQFF
CDR3 DNA: TGTGCCAGCAGCGTAGCTACGGGACTAGGGTACAATGAGCAGTTCTTC

D gene: TRBD1
V gene: TRBV19
J gene: TRBJ1-4
clone size: .
CDR3 protein: CASSRQGAREKLFF
CDR3 DNA: TGTGCCAGTAGTAGGCAGGGGGCGCGAGAAAAACTGTTTTTT

D gene: TRBD2
V gene: TRBV24-1
J gene: TRBJ2-1
clone size: .
CDR3 protein: CATIRAGSSYNEQFF
CDR3 DNA: TGTGCCACCATAAGAGCGGGGAGCTCCTACAATGAGCAGTTCTTC

D gene: .
V gene: TRBV18
J gene: TRBJ2-2
clone size: .
CDR3 protein: CASSRSYGRDGELFF
CDR3 DNA: TGTGCCAGCTCGCGAAGTTACGGCAGGGACGGGGAGCTGTTTTTT

D gene: TRBD1
V gene: TRBV27
J gene: TRBJ1-2
clone size: .
CDR3 protein: CASSEPGQGRYGYTF
CDR3 DNA: TGTGCCAGCAGTGAGCCGGGACAGGGAAGATATGGCTACACCTTC

D gene: TRBD2
V gene: TRBV28
J gene: TRBJ2-1
clone size: .
CDR3 protein: CAITSGGTPRPFYNEQFF
CDR3 DNA: TGTGCCATCACTAGCGGGGGGACCCCCCGACCTTTTTACAATGAGCAGTTCTTC

D gene: TRBD2
V gene: TRBV9
J gene: TRBJ2-1
clone size: .
CDR3 protein: CASGRSGGAGNEQFF
CDR3 DNA: TGTGCCAGCGGGAGGAGCGGGGGGGCCGGGAATGAGCAGTTCTTC

D gene: TRBD1
V gene: TRBV7-9
J gene: TRBJ1-3
clone size: .
CDR3 protein: CASSWGQHSGNTIYF
CDR3 DNA: TGTGCCAGCAGCTGGGGACAGCACTCTGGAAACACCATATATTTT

D gene: TRBD1
V gene: TRBV6-5
J gene: TRBJ1-2
clone size: .
CDR3 protein: CASSPRDSGGYTF
CDR3 DNA: TGTGCCAGCAGTCCCCGGGACAGTGGGGGCTACACCTTC

D gene: .
V gene: TRBV5-1
J gene: TRBJ1-1
clone size: .
CDR3 protein: CASSFPEGNTEAFF
CDR3 DNA: TGCGCCAGCAGCTTTCCTGAGGGAAACACTGAAGCTTTCTTT

D gene: .
V gene: TRBV2
J gene: TRBJ1-2
clone size: once
CDR3 protein: CASRFGRGNYGYTF
CDR3 DNA: TGTGCCAGCAGGTTTGGCAGGGGTAACTATGGCTACACCTTC

D gene: .
V gene: TRBV7-6
J gene: TRBJ1-2
clone size: once
CDR3 protein: CASSSSLIGDHGYTF
CDR3 DNA: TGTGCCAGCAGCTCGTCCTTAATAGGGGATCATGGCTACACCTTC

D gene: .
V gene: TRBV15
J gene: TRBJ1-3
clone size: .
CDR3 protein: CATRENSGNTIYF
CDR3 DNA: TGTGCCACTCGCGAGAACTCTGGAAACACCATATATTTT

D gene: TRBD1
V gene: TRBV3-1/TRBV3-2
J gene: TRBJ1-2
clone size: .
CDR3 protein: CASSQEGGSRVHYGYTF
CDR3 DNA: TGTGCCAGCAGCCAGGAAGGGGGCTCCCGAGTACACTATGGCTACACCTTC

D gene: .
V gene: TRBV2
J gene: TRBJ1-1
clone size: .
CDR3 protein: CASGWGQSEAFF
CDR3 DNA: TGTGCCAGCGGATGGGGGCAGTCTGAAGCTTTCTTT

D gene: .
V gene: TRBV1
J gene: TRBJ2-2
clone size: once
CDR3 protein: CTSSQDRLAGTGELFF
CDR3 DNA: TGCACCAGCAGCCAAGATCGGCTAGCGGGGACCGGGGAGCTGTTTTTT

D gene: .
V gene: TRBV21-1
J gene: TRBJ2-5
clone size: .
CDR3 protein: CASSKEGSRQETQYF
CDR3 DNA: TGTGCCAGCAGCAAAGAGGGGTCCAGACAAGAGACCCAGTACTTC

D gene: TRBD1
V gene: TRBV5-1
J gene: TRBJ2-2
clone size: .
CDR3 protein: CASSVRQGVGPTGELFF
CDR3 DNA: TGCGCCAGCTCGGTCCGACAGGGGGTGGGCCCCACCGGGGAGCTGTTTTTT

D gene: .
V gene: TRBV11-2
J gene: TRBJ1-3
clone size: .
CDR3 protein: CASSLDQYSLSGNTIYF
CDR3 DNA: TGTGCCAGCAGCTTAGATCAGTACAGCCTCTCTGGAAACACCATATATTTT